This T cell receptor (beta chain) was recovered during a study of CD4 and CD8 cells across lung adenocarcinoma regions. TCRdb re-derived calls from the PCR reads in MiXCR, one entry per CDR3 protein. This table holds approximately 10,000 distinct CDR3 sequences, approximately 58% found once. Germline V lookup: CDR1 MNHNS, CDR2 SASEGT. J gave up 0 bases and V 5 bases, and 12 bases lay outside the gene matches. There are 18 residues in the CDR3. Samples came from patients with localized non-small cell lung adenocarcinoma. Sequencing input: CD8+ T cells from the margin of a lung tumor. V usage is TRBV6-1 and J usage is TRBJ2-3, with TRBD2 matching 9 bases. The receptor was derived from a male donor with lung adenocarcinoma. The CD4 and CD8 labels of this study may be unreliable. The CDR3, as DNA: TGTGCCAGCAGTAAGGGGTGGGCTAGCGGGGCAAGCACAGATACGCAGTATTTT. The encoded protein is CASSKGWASGASTDTQYF.